This is a list of T cell receptor beta chains from one sample in a study of cytomegalovirus exposure and HLA in healthy donors. Repertoires were generated with immunoSEQ multiplex PCR, while TCRdb's copy carries only in-frame clones and drops some. The sample lists 100,000 to 150,000 clones; roughly 80% were seen once. Sequencing was carried out using PBMCs. These receptors were obtained from a female donor in good health and CMV-seronegative. Both conserved end residues are trimmed from each CDR3. The listing skips clone size in some rows; elsewhere it reads once, few, many or a size class.

j_call: TRBJ2-5
v_call: TRBV15
cdr3_length: 13
clone_size: -
cdr3_aa: ATSRLTSGSETQY

j_call: TRBJ2-5
v_call: TRBV7-2
cdr3_length: 13
clone_size: -
cdr3_aa: ASSSAASASGTQY

j_call: TRBJ2-5
v_call: TRBV6-1
cdr3_length: 11
clone_size: -
cdr3_aa: ASSAGLQETQY

j_call: TRBJ2-7
v_call: TRBV9
cdr3_length: 14
clone_size: -
cdr3_aa: ASSPVGTSGPDEQY

j_call: TRBJ1-2
v_call: TRBV15
cdr3_length: 13
clone_size: -
cdr3_aa: ATSRNRDLSYGYT

j_call: TRBJ1-4
v_call: TRBV5-5
cdr3_length: 12
clone_size: -
cdr3_aa: ASRKSFGNEKLF

j_call: TRBJ1-5
v_call: TRBV4-3
cdr3_length: 13
clone_size: -
cdr3_aa: ASSQERTSLRPQH

j_call: TRBJ2-4
v_call: TRBV27
cdr3_length: 12
clone_size: -
cdr3_aa: ASSLDTDKNIQY

j_call: TRBJ1-1
v_call: TRBV7-6
cdr3_length: 13
clone_size: few
cdr3_aa: ASSVRQGGIPEAF

j_call: TRBJ2-3
v_call: TRBV5-1
cdr3_length: 12
clone_size: -
cdr3_aa: ASSLGQSTDTQY

j_call: TRBJ1-3
v_call: TRBV2
cdr3_length: 11
clone_size: -
cdr3_aa: ASKAGAGNTIY

j_call: TRBJ2-1
v_call: TRBV29-1
cdr3_length: 10
clone_size: -
cdr3_aa: SHTSGRNEQF

j_call: TRBJ2-3
v_call: TRBV6-1
cdr3_length: 12
clone_size: once
cdr3_aa: ASRVALSTDTQY

j_call: TRBJ1-2
v_call: TRBV7-3
cdr3_length: 13
clone_size: -
cdr3_aa: ASSLNPGSPYGYT

j_call: TRBJ2-7
v_call: TRBV27
cdr3_length: 13
clone_size: -
cdr3_aa: ASNLGPAWGSEQY

j_call: TRBJ1-1
v_call: TRBV7-2
cdr3_length: 12
clone_size: -
cdr3_aa: ASSLRTAQTEAF

j_call: TRBJ2-7
v_call: TRBV4-3
cdr3_length: 13
clone_size: once
cdr3_aa: ASSYRGGVSYEQY

j_call: TRBJ1-2
v_call: TRBV28
cdr3_length: 11
clone_size: few
cdr3_aa: ATRQGPHYGYT

j_call: TRBJ2-1
v_call: TRBV5-1
cdr3_length: 14
clone_size: -
cdr3_aa: ASSLAYGSSYNEQF

j_call: TRBJ2-2
v_call: TRBV6-1
cdr3_length: 12
clone_size: -
cdr3_aa: ASRIQGATGELF

j_call: TRBJ2-3
v_call: TRBV6-1
cdr3_length: 12
clone_size: few
cdr3_aa: ATWEVGGTDTQY

j_call: TRBJ2-1
v_call: TRBV4-3
cdr3_length: 15
clone_size: -
cdr3_aa: ASSQDQAGKGVNEQF

j_call: TRBJ2-5
v_call: TRBV11-2
cdr3_length: 11
clone_size: few
cdr3_aa: ASSPDRAETQY

j_call: TRBJ1-2
v_call: TRBV4-1
cdr3_length: 13
clone_size: -
cdr3_aa: ASSHDRDSNYGYT

j_call: TRBJ2-7
v_call: TRBV18
cdr3_length: 11
clone_size: -
cdr3_aa: ASSPGSGLSGH

j_call: TRBJ1-2
v_call: TRBV7-9
cdr3_length: 12
clone_size: few
cdr3_aa: ASSLDLGGIGYT

j_call: TRBJ2-1
v_call: TRBV7-6
cdr3_length: 12
clone_size: -
cdr3_aa: ASSLEGQGGEQF

j_call: TRBJ2-1
v_call: TRBV5-4
cdr3_length: 12
clone_size: -
cdr3_aa: ASSLGTGGDEQF

j_call: TRBJ2-5
v_call: TRBV30
cdr3_length: 10
clone_size: -
cdr3_aa: AWSEIRGFEY

j_call: TRBJ2-7
v_call: TRBV28
cdr3_length: 15
clone_size: -
cdr3_aa: ASRGGGRTSFLYEQY

j_call: -
v_call: TRBV19
cdr3_length: 11
clone_size: -
cdr3_aa: ASSQTPSYEQY

j_call: TRBJ1-4
v_call: TRBV30
cdr3_length: 11
clone_size: -
cdr3_aa: AWRKADREKLF

j_call: TRBJ2-3
v_call: TRBV27
cdr3_length: 14
clone_size: -
cdr3_aa: ASSVGAGGPTDTQY

j_call: TRBJ2-2
v_call: TRBV5-1
cdr3_length: 14
clone_size: -
cdr3_aa: ASSQGARPNTGELF

j_call: TRBJ1-5
v_call: TRBV28
cdr3_length: 14
clone_size: -
cdr3_aa: ASSSWDITGNQPQH

j_call: TRBJ2-5
v_call: TRBV4-3
cdr3_length: 13
clone_size: -
cdr3_aa: ASSQGREWGETQY

j_call: TRBJ2-7
v_call: TRBV19
cdr3_length: 12
clone_size: -
cdr3_aa: ASTPRDSLYEQY

j_call: TRBJ2-1
v_call: TRBV2
cdr3_length: 12
clone_size: once
cdr3_aa: ASSSGRENNEQF

j_call: TRBJ2-7
v_call: TRBV4-3
cdr3_length: 12
clone_size: -
cdr3_aa: ASSRWEGYYEQY

j_call: TRBJ1-2
v_call: TRBV19
cdr3_length: 11
clone_size: -
cdr3_aa: ASGQPEGYGYT

j_call: TRBJ2-1
v_call: TRBV5-1
cdr3_length: 13
clone_size: -
cdr3_aa: ASSSGTGSYNEQF

j_call: TRBJ1-2
v_call: TRBV19
cdr3_length: 12
clone_size: -
cdr3_aa: ASSIEASAAGYT

j_call: TRBJ1-1
v_call: TRBV14
cdr3_length: 12
clone_size: -
cdr3_aa: ASSQESGYTEAF

j_call: TRBJ2-2
v_call: TRBV7-3
cdr3_length: 14
clone_size: -
cdr3_aa: ASSASGTGLGGELF

j_call: TRBJ1-2
v_call: TRBV7-8
cdr3_length: 14
clone_size: few
cdr3_aa: ASSLGTGSGGYGYT

j_call: TRBJ2-5
v_call: TRBV5-6
cdr3_length: 12
clone_size: -
cdr3_aa: ASSSRGQQETQY

j_call: TRBJ2-3
v_call: TRBV4-3
cdr3_length: 13
clone_size: once
cdr3_aa: ASSPLAASTDTQY

j_call: TRBJ1-5
v_call: TRBV5-1
cdr3_length: 13
clone_size: -
cdr3_aa: ASSLAGTEYQPQH

j_call: TRBJ2-3
v_call: TRBV10-3
cdr3_length: 13
clone_size: -
cdr3_aa: AISELDRAEDTQY

j_call: TRBJ2-5
v_call: TRBV7-9
cdr3_length: 13
clone_size: -
cdr3_aa: ASSTRGTAQETQY

j_call: TRBJ1-5
v_call: TRBV19
cdr3_length: 11
clone_size: -
cdr3_aa: ASRDTLNQPQH

j_call: TRBJ2-1
v_call: TRBV28
cdr3_length: 10
clone_size: -
cdr3_aa: ASSSTGNEQF

j_call: TRBJ2-1
v_call: TRBV30
cdr3_length: 15
clone_size: -
cdr3_aa: AWRIKGSSVSYNEQF

j_call: TRBJ2-5
v_call: TRBV11-2
cdr3_length: 13
clone_size: -
cdr3_aa: ASSLRGLAGETQY

j_call: TRBJ1-1
v_call: TRBV28
cdr3_length: 13
clone_size: -
cdr3_aa: ASSPAGTGNTEAF

j_call: TRBJ1-4
v_call: TRBV28
cdr3_length: 18
clone_size: -
cdr3_aa: ASAFSGGTGGGVGNEKLF

j_call: TRBJ1-1
v_call: TRBV7-2
cdr3_length: 12
clone_size: -
cdr3_aa: ASSPRVRATEAF

j_call: TRBJ2-7
v_call: TRBV28
cdr3_length: 12
clone_size: -
cdr3_aa: ASSEVRGRYEQY

j_call: TRBJ2-7
v_call: TRBV10-1
cdr3_length: 16
clone_size: -
cdr3_aa: ASPEGALYLAGYYEQY

j_call: TRBJ2-2
v_call: TRBV7-2
cdr3_length: 14
clone_size: -
cdr3_aa: ASSFLSGRATGELF